The rows below give T cell receptor beta chains drawn from one sample of a study of blood T cell repertoires in COVID-19. Assay: immunoSEQ multiplex PCR; the TCRdb copy retains only in-frame clones and omits some. The sample has around 260,000 clones, over 65% seen once. The sequenced sample was peripheral blood. The receptors stem from a man between 60 and 75 years old who had recovered from COVID-19. CDR3s include the opening cysteine and the closing phenylalanine or tryptophan. Each record gives: V gene, clone size, D gene, J gene, CDR3 protein, CDR3 DNA. The D gene is left open where the match is weak. Not every row has a clone size; where given, it reads once, few, many or a size class.

>TRBV20-1|NA|NA|TRBJ2-3
CSATITDTQYF
TGCAGTGCGACAATCACAGATACGCAGTATTTT
>TRBV7-9|NA|TRBD1|TRBJ1-6
CASSKDRVGSPLHF
TGTGCCAGCAGCAAAGACAGGGTCGGGTCACCCCTCCACTTT
>TRBV25-1|NA|NA|TRBJ1-6
CASSVLTLAPLHF
TGTGCCAGCAGCGTTCTAACCCTGGCACCCCTCCACTTT
>TRBV24-1|NA|TRBD1|TRBJ1-6
CATQPGQGRSPLHF
TGTGCCACCCAACCGGGACAGGGACGTTCACCCCTCCACTTT
>TRBV30|NA|TRBD1|TRBJ1-2
CAWSVRQGNGYTF
TGTGCCTGGAGTGTCCGACAGGGCAATGGCTACACCTTC
>TRBV28|NA|NA|TRBJ1-1
CASSSDSFEAFF
TGTGCCAGCAGTTCCGACAGTTTTGAAGCTTTCTTT
>TRBV5-1|NA|TRBD1|TRBJ2-5
CASSLVGTAKETQYF
TGCGCCAGCAGCTTGGTAGGGACAGCAAAAGAGACCCAGTACTTC
>TRBV29-1|NA|NA|TRBJ2-3
CSVGLDTQYF
TGCAGCGTCGGGTTGGATACGCAGTATTTT
>TRBV5-5|NA|TRBD1|TRBJ1-1
CASSLERDRVYTEAFF
TGTGCCAGCAGCTTGGAGCGGGACAGGGTATATACTGAAGCTTTCTTT
>TRBV24-1|NA|TRBD1|TRBJ1-5
CATSDSGTGGYSNQPQHF
TGTGCCACCAGTGACTCCGGGACAGGCGGATATAGCAATCAGCCCCAGCATTTT
>TRBV11-1|NA|TRBD1|TRBJ1-2
CASSLEGQGNYGYTF
TGTGCCAGCAGCTTAGAAGGACAGGGGAACTATGGCTACACCTTC
>TRBV7-7|NA|NA|TRBJ2-6
CASSLTRLGLSGANVLTF
TGTGCTAGCAGCTTAACTCGGTTGGGCTTATCTGGGGCCAACGTCCTGACTTTC
>TRBV15|NA|NA|TRBJ2-5
CATSRDIGTQYF
TGTGCCACCAGCAGAGATATCGGGACCCAGTACTTC
>TRBV6-4|NA|TRBD2|TRBJ2-7
CASKATAGLGEQYF
TGTGCCAGCAAAGCGACAGCGGGACTCGGGGAGCAGTACTTC
>TRBV6-1|NA|TRBD2|TRBJ2-6
CASSEIASGTGANVLTF
TGTGCCAGCAGTGAGATTGCTAGCGGGACCGGGGCCAACGTCCTGACTTTC
>TRBV6-5|NA|TRBD2|TRBJ2-3
CASRAGLAGVGTQYF
TGTGCCAGCAGGGCGGGACTAGCGGGAGTTGGTACGCAGTATTTT
>TRBV6-5|once|NA|TRBJ1-4
CASRDGGNEKLFF
TGTGCCAGCAGGGACGGCGGGAATGAAAAACTGTTTTTT
>TRBV9|NA|NA|TRBJ2-2
CASSVSSQANTGELFF
TGTGCCAGCAGCGTAAGTAGTCAGGCGAACACCGGGGAGCTGTTTTTT
>TRBV12-3/TRBV12-4|NA|NA|TRBJ2-5
CASSLGGFETQYF
TGTGCCAGCAGTTTAGGCGGTTTCGAGACCCAGTACTTC
>TRBV7-2|once|NA|TRBJ1-1
CASSLGQGSATEAFF
TGTGCCAGCAGCTTAGGTCAGGGATCGGCCACTGAAGCTTTCTTT
>TRBV10-3|NA|NA|TRBJ2-7
CAISESDKGAYEQYF
TGTGCCATCAGTGAGTCAGATAAGGGGGCCTACGAGCAGTACTTC
>TRBV19|NA|TRBD2|TRBJ2-5
CASSVGLAGSRKETQYF
TGTGCCAGTAGTGTAGGACTAGCGGGAAGCCGAAAAGAGACCCAGTACTTC
>TRBV6-1|NA|TRBD1|TRBJ2-5
CASSEGTGGKETQYF
TGTGCCAGCAGTGAAGGAACAGGGGGAAAAGAGACCCAGTACTTC
>TRBV2|once|NA|TRBJ1-5
CASSESRSNQPQHF
TGTGCCAGCAGTGAGAGTCGTAGCAATCAGCCCCAGCATTTT
>TRBV27|NA|TRBD2|TRBJ2-7
CASSPLAEPYEQYF
TGTGCCAGCAGCCCACTAGCGGAGCCTTACGAGCAGTACTTC
>TRBV5-5|few|TRBD2|TRBJ2-1
CASSTSGAPYNEQFF
TGTGCCAGCAGCACGAGCGGGGCCCCCTACAATGAGCAGTTCTTC
>TRBV19|NA|TRBD2|TRBJ2-3
CASSMLAGSPTDTQYF
TGTGCCAGTAGTATGCTAGCGGGGAGCCCAACAGATACGCAGTATTTT
>TRBV5-1|few|NA|TRBJ1-1
CASSQVRSTLMNTEAFF
TGCGCCAGCAGCCAAGTCAGAAGTACCTTGATGAACACTGAAGCTTTCTTT
>TRBV3-1/TRBV3-2|NA|NA|TRBJ2-2
CASSAGPIVTGELFF
TGTGCCAGCAGTGCGGGACCCATAGTCACCGGGGAGCTGTTTTTT
>TRBV13|NA|TRBD2|TRBJ2-1
CASTRTGSGRATEQFF
TGTGCCAGCACGCGAACGGGTAGCGGGAGGGCCACTGAGCAGTTCTTC
>TRBV19|NA|NA|TRBJ1-6
CASSDGTRGYNSPLHF
TGTGCCAGTAGTGACGGGACAAGGGGATATAATTCACCCCTCCACTTT
>TRBV20-1|NA|NA|TRBJ1-2
CSASIGVAGYTF
TGCAGTGCTAGTATAGGGGTGGCTGGCTACACCTTC
>TRBV5-4|NA|TRBD1|TRBJ2-7
CASSQGQALGYEQYF
TGTGCCAGCAGCCAGGGACAGGCCTTAGGCTACGAGCAGTACTTC
>TRBV10-3|few|NA|TRBJ2-5
CAISESGGKTQYF
TGTGCCATCAGTGAGTCGGGGGGAAAGACCCAGTACTTC
>TRBV2|once|NA|TRBJ1-2
CASLDNENYGYTF
TGTGCCAGCCTGGACAACGAGAACTATGGCTACACCTTC
>TRBV4-1|many|TRBD1|TRBJ1-1
CASSRGQGDTEAFF
TGCGCCAGCAGCCGGGGACAGGGTGACACTGAAGCTTTCTTT
>TRBV30|NA|NA|TRBJ2-2
CASPGLQGTGELFF
TGTGCCTCTCCGGGACTCCAGGGAACCGGGGAGCTGTTTTTT
>TRBV20-1|NA|NA|TRBJ1-5
CSASWTGNQPQHF
TGCAGTGCTAGTTGGACAGGCAATCAGCCCCAGCATTTT
>TRBV7-9|NA|TRBD1|TRBJ2-1
CASSSRTGAYNEQFF
TGTGCCAGCAGCTCCAGGACAGGGGCTTACAATGAGCAGTTCTTC
>TRBV4-1|NA|TRBD2|TRBJ2-7
CASSQGGLSYEQYF
TGCGCCAGCAGCCAAGGGGGACTAAGCTACGAGCAGTACTTC
>TRBV7-2|NA|TRBD1|TRBJ2-7
CASSLGAQVGTGGNEQYF
TGTGCCAGCAGCTTAGGGGCCCAGGTGGGGACAGGGGGGAACGAGCAGTACTTC
>TRBV29-1|NA|NA|TRBJ2-7
CSVEDLRGAAEYEQYF
TGCAGCGTTGAAGATCTACGGGGGGCGGCGGAGTACGAGCAGTACTTC
>TRBV6-1|NA|TRBD1|TRBJ2-2
CASSATGTVSYSNTGELFF
TGTGCCAGCAGTGCAACCGGGACAGTCTCTTATTCGAACACCGGGGAGCTGTTTTTT
>TRBV28|NA|TRBD1|TRBJ1-2
CASRNWGQGGGGYTF
TGTGCCAGCAGAAATTGGGGACAGGGCGGGGGTGGCTACACCTTC
>TRBV13|NA|NA|TRBJ1-3
CASSYDTRGNTIYF
TGTGCCAGCAGCTACGATACTAGGGGAAACACCATATATTTT
>TRBV18|once|NA|TRBJ1-5
CASSPPEGSYNQPQHF
TGTGCCAGCTCACCACCGGAGGGAAGCTACAATCAGCCCCAGCATTTT